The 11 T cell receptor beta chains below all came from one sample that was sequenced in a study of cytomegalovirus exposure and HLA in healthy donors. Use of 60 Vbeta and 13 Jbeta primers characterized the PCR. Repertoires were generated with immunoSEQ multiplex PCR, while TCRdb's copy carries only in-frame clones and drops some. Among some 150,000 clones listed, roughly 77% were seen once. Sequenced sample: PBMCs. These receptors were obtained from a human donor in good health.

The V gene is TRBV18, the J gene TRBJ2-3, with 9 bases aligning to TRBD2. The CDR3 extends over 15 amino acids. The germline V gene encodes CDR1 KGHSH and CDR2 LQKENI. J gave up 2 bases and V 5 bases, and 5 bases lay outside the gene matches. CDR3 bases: TGTGCCAGCTCAAGGGTAGCGGGGGTCACAGATACGCAGTATTTT. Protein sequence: CASSRVAGVTDTQYF.

The CDR3 DNA sequence: TGTGCCTGGAGTGTAGGCGGGGGGGTTTCCTACGAGCAGTACTTC. It encodes CAWSVGGGVSYEQYF. The V and J genes are TRBV30 and TRBJ2-7, with TRBD2 matching 9 bases. Germline-derived CDR1 and CDR2 are GTSNPN and SVGIG (reference sequence). The CDR3 totals 15 residues. V shed 0 bases and J 1 base; nucleotides not matched to a gene: 4.

DNA for the CDR3: TGTGCCAGCAGCGTAGGAACCTGGACAGACCACGAGCAGTACTTC. It specifies CASSVGTWTDHEQYF. V is TRBV9 and J is TRBJ2-7, with a possible D match to TRBD1 (6 bases). This CDR3 is 15 amino acids long. The V end lost 0 bases, the J end lost 5 bases, and 15 bases lay between the germline ends. CDR1 SGDLS and CDR2 YYNGEE come from the germline V gene.

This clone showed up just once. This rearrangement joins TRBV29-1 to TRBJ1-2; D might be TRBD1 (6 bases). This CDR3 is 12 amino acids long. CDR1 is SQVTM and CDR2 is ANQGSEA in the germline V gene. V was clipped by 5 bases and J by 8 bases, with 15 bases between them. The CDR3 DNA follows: TGCAGCGTTAACAGGGAATTAGGAGGCTACACCTTC. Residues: CSVNRELGGYTF. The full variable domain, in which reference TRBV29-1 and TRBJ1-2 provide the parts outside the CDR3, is SAVISQKPSRDICQRGTSLTIQCQVDSQVTMMFWYRQQPGQSLTLIATANQGSEATYESGFVIDKFPISRPNLTFSTLTVSNMSPEDSSIYLCSVNRELGGYTFGSGTRLTVV.

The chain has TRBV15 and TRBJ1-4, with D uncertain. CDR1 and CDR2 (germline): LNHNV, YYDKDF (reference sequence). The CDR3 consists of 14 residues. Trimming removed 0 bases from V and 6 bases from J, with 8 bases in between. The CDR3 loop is CATSRERVDEKLFF. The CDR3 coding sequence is TGTGCCACCAGCAGAGAGAGGGTTGATGAAAAACTGTTTTTT.

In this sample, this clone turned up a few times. CDR3 bases: TGTGCCAGCAGTGTTACTAGCGGGGCTAATGAGCAGTTCTTC. Translating it yields CASSVTSGANEQFF. The chain links TRBV25-1 to TRBJ2-1, with 10 bases matching TRBD2. Germline CDR1 MGHDK, CDR2 SYGVNS. The junction had 4 bases not matched to a gene; V was cut back by 4 bases and J by 7 bases. This CDR3 comprises 14 residues.

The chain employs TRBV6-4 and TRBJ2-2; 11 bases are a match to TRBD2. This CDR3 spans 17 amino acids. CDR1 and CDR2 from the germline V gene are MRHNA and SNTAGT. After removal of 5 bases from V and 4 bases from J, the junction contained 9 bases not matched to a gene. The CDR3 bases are TGTGCCAGCAGTCAACTAGCGGGAGCGGCGTCCACCGGGGAGCTGTTTTTT. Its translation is CASSQLAGAASTGELFF.

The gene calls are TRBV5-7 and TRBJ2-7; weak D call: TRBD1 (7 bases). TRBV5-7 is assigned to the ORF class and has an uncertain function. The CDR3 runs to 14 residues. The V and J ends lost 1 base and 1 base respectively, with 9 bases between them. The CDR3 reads CASSLPGGSYEQYF. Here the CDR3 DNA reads TGTGCCAGCAGCTTGCCAGGGGGGTCCTACGAGCAGTACTTC.

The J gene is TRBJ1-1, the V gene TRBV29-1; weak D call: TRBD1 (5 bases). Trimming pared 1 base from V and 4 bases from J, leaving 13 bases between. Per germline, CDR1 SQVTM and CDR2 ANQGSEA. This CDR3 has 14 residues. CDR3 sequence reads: CSVEGGGGGTEAFF. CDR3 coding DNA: TGCAGCGTTGAAGGGGGGGGAGGTGGCACTGAAGCTTTCTTT.

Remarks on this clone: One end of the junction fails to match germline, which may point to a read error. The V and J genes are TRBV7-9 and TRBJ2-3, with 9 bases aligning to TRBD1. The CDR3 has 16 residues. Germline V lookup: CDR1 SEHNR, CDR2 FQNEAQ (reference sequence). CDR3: CSSSPITGGDGDTQYF. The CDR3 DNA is TGTTCCAGCAGCCCAATAACAGGGGGCGACGGAGATACGCAGTATTTT.

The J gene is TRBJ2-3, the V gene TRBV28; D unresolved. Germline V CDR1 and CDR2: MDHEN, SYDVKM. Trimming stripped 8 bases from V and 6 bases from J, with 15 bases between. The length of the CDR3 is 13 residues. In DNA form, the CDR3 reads TGTGCCAGCCGACACAGCAGTCGGGATACGCAGTATTTT. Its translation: CASRHSSRDTQYF.